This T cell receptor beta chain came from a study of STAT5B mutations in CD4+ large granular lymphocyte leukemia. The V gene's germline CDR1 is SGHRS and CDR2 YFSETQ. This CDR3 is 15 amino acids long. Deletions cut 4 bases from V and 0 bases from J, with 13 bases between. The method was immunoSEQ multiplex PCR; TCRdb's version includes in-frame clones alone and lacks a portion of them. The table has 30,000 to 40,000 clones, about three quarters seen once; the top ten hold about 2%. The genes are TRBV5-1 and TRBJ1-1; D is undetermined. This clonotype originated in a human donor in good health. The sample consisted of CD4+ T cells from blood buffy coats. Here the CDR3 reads CASSPTSRLNTEAFF. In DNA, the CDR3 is TGCGCCAGCAGCCCCACGTCTAGACTGAACACTGAAGCTTTCTTT. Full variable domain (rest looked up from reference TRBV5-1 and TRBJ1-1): KAGVTQTPRYLIKTRGQQVTLSCSPISGHRSVSWYQQTPGQGLQFLFEYFSETQRNKGNFPGRFSGRQFSNSRSEMNVSTLELGDSALYLCASSPTSRLNTEAFFGQGTRLTVV.